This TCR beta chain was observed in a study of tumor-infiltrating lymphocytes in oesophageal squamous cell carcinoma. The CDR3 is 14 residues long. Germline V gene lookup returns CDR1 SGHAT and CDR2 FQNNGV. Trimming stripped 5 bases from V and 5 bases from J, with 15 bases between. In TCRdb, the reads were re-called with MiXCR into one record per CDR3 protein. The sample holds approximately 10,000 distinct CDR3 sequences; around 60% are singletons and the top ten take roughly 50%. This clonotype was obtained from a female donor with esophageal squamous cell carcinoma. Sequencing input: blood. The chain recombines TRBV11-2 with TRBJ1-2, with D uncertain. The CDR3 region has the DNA TGTGCCAGCAGCCCGGACCCGCGGACTTATGGCTACACCTTC. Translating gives CASSPDPRTYGYTF.